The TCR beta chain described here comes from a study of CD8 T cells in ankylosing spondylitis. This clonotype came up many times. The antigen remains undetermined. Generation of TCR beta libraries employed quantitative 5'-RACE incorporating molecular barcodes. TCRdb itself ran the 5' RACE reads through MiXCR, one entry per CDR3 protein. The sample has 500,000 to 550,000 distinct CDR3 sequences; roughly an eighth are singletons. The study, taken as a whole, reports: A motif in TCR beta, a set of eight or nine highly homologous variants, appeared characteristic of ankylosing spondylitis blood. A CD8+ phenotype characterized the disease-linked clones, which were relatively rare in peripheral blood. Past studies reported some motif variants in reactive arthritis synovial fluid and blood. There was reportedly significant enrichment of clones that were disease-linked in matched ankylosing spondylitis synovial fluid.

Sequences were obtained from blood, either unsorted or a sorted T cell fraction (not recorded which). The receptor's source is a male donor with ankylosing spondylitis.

The CDR3 DNA reads TGTGCCAGCAGTCCCTCCGGGACTAGCGCCTTCAATGAGCAGTTCTTC. It yields the protein CASSPSGTSAFNEQFF. The gene calls are TRBV28 and TRBJ2-1, with 10 bases lining up with TRBD2. The trim removed 5 bases at V and 6 bases at J, leaving 10 bases unmatched. CDR3 length: 16 amino acids. The germline V gene encodes CDR1 MDHEN and CDR2 SYDVKM.